Below are 12 T cell receptor beta chains sequenced from a single sample in a study of cytomegalovirus exposure and HLA in healthy donors. The PCR was carried out with 60 Vbeta primers and 13 Jbeta primers. Assay: immunoSEQ multiplex PCR; the TCRdb copy retains only in-frame clones and omits some. The profile shows under 200,000 clones, approximately 88% of them singletons. The material sequenced was PBMCs. The receptors derive from a man younger than 45 in good health and CMV-seronegative.

The chain's CDR3 is CSARTDETQYF. CDR3 in DNA: TGCAGTGCTAGGACTGACGAGACCCAGTACTTC. The chain couples TRBV20-1 to TRBJ2-5; no reliable D call. This CDR3 region has 11 residues. Germline V gene sequence: CDR1 DFQATT, CDR2 SNEGSKA (reference sequence). Trimming shortened V by 3 bases and J by 5 bases, and 7 bases separated the two germline ends.

This sequence joins TRBV30 and TRBJ1-2, with 7 nucleotides matching TRBD1. Losses at the gene ends were 5 bases for V and 9 bases for J; bases not matched to a gene: 6. The length of the CDR3 is 11 residues. Germline loops: CDR1 GTSNPN, CDR2 SVGIG (reference sequence). CDR3 amino acids: CAWDRARRYTF. As DNA, the CDR3 is TGTGCCTGGGACAGGGCTAGGCGCTACACCTTC.

The rearrangement uses TRBV7-7 and TRBJ1-1, with D possibly TRBD1 on 5 matching bases. Germline loops: CDR1 SSHAT, CDR2 FNYEAQ (reference sequence). The germline V and J ends were trimmed by 5 bases and 1 base, with 8 bases remaining between them. CDR3 length: 13 amino acids. CDR3 protein: CASSPGQNTEAFF. The CDR3 bases are TGTGCCAGCAGCCCTGGACAGAACACTGAAGCTTTCTTT. The full variable domain, its missing parts supplied by reference TRBV7-7 and TRBJ1-1, is GAGVSQSPRYKVTKRGQDVTLRCDPISSHATLYWYQQALGQGPEFLTYFNYEAQPDKSGLPSDRFSAERPEGSISTLTIQRTEQRDSAMYRCASSPGQNTEAFFGQGTRLTVV.

This chain uses TRBV18 with TRBJ1-1, with D possibly TRBD1 on 5 matching bases. This CDR3 comprises 14 residues. The germline V gene encodes CDR1 KGHSH and CDR2 LQKENI. The ends were cut back, 3 bases at V and 1 base at J, with 9 bases in the middle. The CDR3 region is CASSPQGSNTEAFF. The DNA of the CDR3 is TGTGCCAGCTCACCTCAGGGCTCGAACACTGAAGCTTTCTTT.

As for this clone: At one end, the junction sequence differs from germline, possibly due to a read error. This chain uses TRBV7-2 with TRBJ2-7, with D possibly TRBD2 on 6 matching bases. The CDR3 runs to 12 residues. Germline CDR1 is SGHTA and CDR2 is FQGNSA. The CDR3 reads CASSLAPTGLFF. The CDR3 nucleotides are TGTGCCAGCAGCTTAGCCCCGACGGGACTCTTCTTC.

The chain uses TRBV7-2 and TRBJ1-2; D remains ambiguous. There are 12 residues in the CDR3. Trimming shortened V by 5 bases and J by 7 bases, and 11 bases separated the two germline ends. From germline, CDR1 is SGHTA and CDR2 FQGNSA. The CDR3 sequence is CASSGRLGGYTF. The CDR3, as DNA: TGTGCCAGCAGCGGAAGACTGGGTGGCTACACCTTC.

The genes are TRBV13 and TRBJ2-1, with D perhaps TRBD2 (6 bases). Germline CDR1 is PRHDT and CDR2 is FYEKMQ (reference sequence). This CDR3 contains 14 residues. Trimming removed 1 base from V and 7 bases from J, with 11 bases in between. In DNA form, the CDR3 reads TGTGCCAGCAGCTTAGCGGTCGGAGGGAATGAGCAGTTCTTC. This encodes CASSLAVGGNEQFF. Based on the CDR3 plus reference TRBV13 and TRBJ2-1, the full variable domain is AAGVIQSPRHLIKEKRETATLKCYPIPRHDTVYWYQQGPGQDPQFLISFYEKMQSDKGSIPDRFSAQQFSDYHSELNMSSLELGDSALYFCASSLAVGGNEQFFGPGTRLTVL.

The chain has TRBV11-2 and TRBJ2-3; D is unresolved. This CDR3 comprises 13 residues. V lost 3 bases to trimming and J lost 4 bases, with 8 bases between them. Germline lookup yields CDR1 SGHAT and CDR2 FQNNGV. The CDR3 region is CASSLGPPDTQYF. CDR3 bases: TGTGCCAGCAGCTTGGGCCCCCCAGATACGCAGTATTTT.

V gene TRBV12-5 combines with J gene TRBJ1-1, with D hard to call. The germline CDR1 and CDR2 sequences are LGHNT and FRNRAP. Trimming cost V 0 bases and J 7 bases, with 9 bases left between them. CDR3 length equals 13 residues. The CDR3 DNA sequence: TGTGCTAGTGGTTTGGTAATCGGAGGTGAAGCTTTCTTT. Protein product: CASGLVIGGEAFF.

This chain uses TRBV7-9 with TRBJ2-7; 7 bases fit TRBD1. J lost 3 bases, V lost 1 base, and 3 bases had no gene match. The CDR3 consists of 14 residues. The germline gives CDR1 SEHNR, CDR2 FQNEAQ (reference sequence). CDR3 DNA: TGTGCCAGCAGCTTAGTAGACAGGGTCTACGAGCAGTACTTC. It codes for CASSLVDRVYEQYF.

The J gene is TRBJ2-3, the V gene TRBV7-3; 8 positions match TRBD1. The length of the CDR3 is 15 residues. The V gene's germline CDR1 is SGHTA and CDR2 FQGTGA. V was clipped by 3 bases and J by 0 bases; unmatched bases: 2. The CDR3 here is CASSFDRGSTDTQYF. Written as DNA, the CDR3 is TGTGCCAGCAGCTTTGACAGGGGCAGCACAGATACGCAGTATTTT.

This chain joins TRBV7-8 and TRBJ1-6; TRBD1 matches 8 bases. Germline loops: CDR1 SGHVS, CDR2 FQNEAQ. The CDR3 length is 16 residues. V trimming: 5 bases; J trimming: 4 bases; junction bases outside the gene matches: 7. In nucleotides, the CDR3 is TGTGCCAGCAGCCGAAGCCGGGACAGGTATAATTCACCCCTCCACTTT. Residues: CASSRSRDRYNSPLHF.